Described below is a single T cell receptor (beta chain) sequence and its context. This entry belongs to a study of blood T cells in healthy people across ages. CDR1 and CDR2 from the germline V gene are SGHTA and FQGNSA. The CDR3 sequence is 15 residues long. After removal of 0 bases from V and 5 bases from J, the junction contained 3 bases not matched to a gene. A J-beta primer mix and a sample-barcoded 5' primer were used in a second PCR of roughly 7 to 12 cycles. Using its own MiXCR run on the 5' RACE reads, TCRdb lists one record per CDR3 protein. The sample lists about 1 million distinct CDR3 sequences, 35% to 50% occurring once.

V is TRBV7-2 and J is TRBJ2-4; 8 bases match TRBD1. The sample taken for sequencing was blood. The clonotype originates from a woman in her fifties or sixties in good health. As DNA, the CDR3 is TGTGCCAGCAGCTTAGCGTCGGACAGGGAAAACATTCAGTACTTC. Translation gives CASSLASDRENIQYF.